The next 32 T cell receptor beta chains were all read from a single sample in a study of cytomegalovirus exposure and HLA in healthy donors (dated by TCRdb to the late 2010s). The library was prepared using the immunoSEQ multiplex PCR assay. For the multiplex PCR, a mixture combining 60 forward primers for TCR Vbeta segments and 13 reverse primers for TCR Jbeta segments was used. This immuneACCESS table, as held by TCRdb, lists in-frame sequences with V and J called but not all clones. Of the missing ones, under half trace to an unresolved V gene in checked studies; the others have no known cause. Here the sample has 200,000 to 250,000 clones; about 82% occur a single time. The ten most abundant clones make up 2.5% to 3% of the sample. Sequencing was done on a sample of PBMCs. These receptors were taken from a man aged 30-40 years in good health and CMV-seronegative.

This chain uses TRBV28 with TRBJ2-1; D remains unclear. V dropped 4 bases and J dropped 10 bases, with 14 bases sitting between them. This CDR3 has 13 amino acids. Germline CDR1 is MDHEN and CDR2 is SYDVKM. CDR3 DNA sequence: TGTGCCAGCAGTTCCCCCCCACCGGAGGAGCAGTTCTTC. This sequence encodes CASSSPPPEEQFF.

J is TRBJ2-7 and V is TRBV7-9, with 12 bases aligning to TRBD1. The CDR3 covers 17 residues. In germline, CDR1 is SEHNR, CDR2 FQNEAQ (reference sequence). With 1 base clipped from V and 6 bases from J, the junction kept 10 bases outside the gene matches. CDR3 nucleotides: TGTGCCAGCAGCTTAGTATCCGGGGGGACAGGGGGCCGCGAGCAGTACTTC. This sequence encodes CASSLVSGGTGGREQYF.

Details on this clone: One end of the junction is discordant with germline, which a read error may explain. The V gene is TRBV14, the J gene TRBJ2-6; TRBD1 matches at 7 bases. The CDR3 has 19 residues. The germline V gene encodes CDR1 SGHDN and CDR2 FVKESK. CDR3 nucleotides: TGTGCCAGCAGCCACGACCGGGACAGAGGGTCCTCTGGGGCCAGCGTCCTGACTTTC. Protein sequence: CASSHDRDRGSSGASVLTF.

The V and J genes are TRBV5-1 and TRBJ1-6, with D possibly being TRBD1 (6 bases). V was trimmed by 0 bases and J by 14 bases, leaving 15 bases between them. This CDR3 is built from 14 residues. Germline assignment: CDR1 SGHRS and CDR2 YFSETQ. CDR3 in amino acids: CASSLDAGARALHF. CDR3 DNA: TGCGCCAGCAGCTTGGATGCGGGGGCAAGGGCCCTCCACTTT.

The chain is built from TRBV7-9 and TRBJ2-5, with 7 bases that match TRBD1. The CDR3 sequence is 13 residues long. With 6 bases clipped from V and 4 bases from J, the junction kept 5 bases outside the gene matches. Germline V gene sequence: CDR1 SEHNR, CDR2 FQNEAQ (reference sequence). This CDR3 is CASRKGAGETQYF. The CDR3 DNA follows: TGTGCCAGCAGGAAGGGGGCGGGAGAGACCCAGTACTTC. The full variable domain, with the rest looked up from reference TRBV7-9 and TRBJ2-5, is DTGVSQNPRHKITKRGQNVTFRCDPISEHNRLYWYRQTLGQGPEFLTYFQNEAQLEKSRLLSDRFSAERPKGSFSTLEIQRTEQGDSAMYLCASRKGAGETQYFGPGTRLLVL.

The chain carries TRBV7-2 and TRBJ2-5, with D tentatively TRBD2 (6 bases). Trimming pared 1 base from V and 5 bases from J, leaving 20 bases between. The CDR3 has 17 amino acids. Germline values: CDR1 SGHTA, CDR2 FQGNSA. For the CDR3, the DNA is TGTGCCAGCAGCTTAGGCTTATACGGGGGTGGTTCGGAGACCCAGTACTTC. This sequence encodes CASSLGLYGGGSETQYF.

This chain uses TRBV6-5 with TRBJ2-1; D is unclear. The CDR3 is 11 amino acids. CDR1 MNHEY and CDR2 SVGAGI come from the germline V gene. Trimming removed 4 bases at V and 6 bases at J, with 4 bases between. The CDR3 spells CASSSGNEQFF. In DNA form, the CDR3 reads TGTGCCAGCAGTTCGGGCAATGAGCAGTTCTTC.

V usage is TRBV5-6 and J usage is TRBJ2-7; possible D gene TRBD2, 6 bases. CDR3 size: 15 residues. Looked up from germline, CDR1 is SGHDT and CDR2 is YYEEEE. Trimming shortened V by 3 bases and J by 5 bases, and 18 bases separated the two germline ends. CDR3 in DNA: TGTGCCAGCAGCTCCCGCGGGGTGACCTTCAACGAGCAGTACTTC. Translation gives CASSSRGVTFNEQYF.

The V and J genes are TRBV28 and TRBJ1-2, with TRBD1 matching over 9 bases. CDR1 and CDR2 from the germline V gene are MDHEN and SYDVKM. The CDR3 consists of 14 residues. With 3 bases clipped from V and 4 bases from J, the junction kept 3 bases outside the gene matches. CDR3 sequence reads: CASSLGGQGYGYTF. Written as DNA, the CDR3 is TGTGCCAGCAGTTTGGGGGGACAGGGCTATGGCTACACCTTC.

CDR3 sequence reads: CATSRDRITGYEQYF. DNA of the CDR3: TGTGCCACCAGCAGAGATCGGATAACAGGCTACGAGCAGTACTTC. The chain couples TRBV15 to TRBJ2-7, with TRBD1 as a possible D gene (5 bases). Deletions cut 0 bases from V and 3 bases from J, with 12 bases between. The CDR3 consists of 15 residues. The germline V gene has CDR1 LNHNV and CDR2 YYDKDF (reference sequence).

CDR3 amino acids: CASSPGRGQRTYTEAFF. DNA of the CDR3: TGTGCCAGCAGCCCAGGACGAGGACAGAGAACTTACACTGAAGCTTTCTTT. The chain recombines TRBV11-2 with TRBJ1-1, with D possibly matching TRBD1 (6 bases). V shed 5 bases and J shed 3 bases, with 22 bases lying between them. The CDR3 has 17 amino acids. The germline gives CDR1 SGHAT, CDR2 FQNNGV.

The V call is TRBV4-2, the J call TRBJ2-7, with TRBD2 as a possible D gene (6 bases). The CDR3 covers 17 residues. Trimming stripped 1 base from V and 0 bases from J, with 16 bases between. The V gene's germline CDR1 is LGHNA and CDR2 YNFKEQ. The CDR3 sequence is CASSQALLGGDSYEQYF. The DNA of the CDR3 is TGTGCCAGCAGCCAAGCCTTATTAGGAGGGGACTCCTACGAGCAGTACTTC.

J is TRBJ2-5 and V is TRBV28; tentatively, D is TRBD1 (5 bases). Trimming pared 10 bases from V and 5 bases from J, leaving 11 bases between. Germline V gene data show CDR1 as MDHEN and CDR2 as SYDVKM. The CDR3 runs to 11 residues. The CDR3 DNA follows: TGTGCCACCTGGGGCGTGGAGACCCAGTACTTC. Amino acids: CATWGVETQYF.

The chain recombines TRBV7-8 with TRBJ1-5; D is possibly TRBD1 (6 bases). The ends were cut back, 4 bases at V and 5 bases at J, with 12 bases in the middle. Germline CDR1 and CDR2: SGHVS and FQNEAQ. The CDR3 is made up of 14 amino acids. CDR3 protein: CASSSRQEDQPQHF. The CDR3, as DNA: TGTGCCAGCAGCTCCAGACAGGAGGATCAGCCCCAGCATTTT.

There are a few counts of this clone. The CDR3, as DNA: TGTGCCAGCAGCTTGGGGTCAGATCCTGGCTACACCTTC. Translated, it gives CASSLGSDPGYTF. The genes are TRBV5-6 and TRBJ1-2; D gene uncertain. V lost 0 bases and J 7 bases, leaving 10 bases between the germline ends. Germline V lookup: CDR1 SGHDT, CDR2 YYEEEE. The CDR3 is 13 residues long.

The chain couples TRBV4-1 to TRBJ1-3; D remains unclear. Germline values: CDR1 MGHRA, CDR2 YSYEKL. Between the trimmed V and J ends, which lost 3 bases and 3 bases, there was a span of 12 bases. The CDR3 has 15 amino acids. This chain's CDR3 is CASSQPRSRGNTIYF. The CDR3, as DNA: TGCGCCAGCAGCCAGCCAAGATCGCGTGGAAACACCATATATTTT.

This chain links TRBV28 with TRBJ2-3; 9 nucleotides match TRBD2. Germline V gene lookup returns CDR1 MDHEN and CDR2 SYDVKM. V was clipped by 3 bases and J by 3 bases; unmatched bases: 7. The length of the CDR3 is 16 residues. Here the CDR3 DNA reads TGTGCCAGCAGTTTCTTGCGGCGGGGGGGAACAGATACGCAGTATTTT. This gives the protein CASSFLRRGGTDTQYF. The variable domain in full, completed from reference TRBV28 and TRBJ2-3, reads DVKVTQSSRYLVKRTGEKVFLECVQDMDHENMFWYRQDPGLGLRLIYFSYDVKMKEKGDIPEGYSVSREKKERFSLILESASTNQTSMYLCASSFLRRGGTDTQYFGPGTRLTVL.

In this sample, this clone turned up once. The chain combines TRBV5-1 with TRBJ2-7; tentative D call: TRBD2 (5 bases). Trimming stripped 0 bases from V and 0 bases from J, with 13 bases between. Germline assignment: CDR1 SGHRS and CDR2 YFSETQ. The CDR3 totals 16 residues. The DNA of the CDR3 is TGCGCCAGCAGCTTGGCCTTGATGAGCGGCTCCTACGAGCAGTACTTC. Protein: CASSLALMSGSYEQYF.

The chain links TRBV19 to TRBJ2-7; a weak D match, TRBD2 (5 bases). The germline CDR1 and CDR2 sequences are LNHDA and SQIVND (reference sequence). This CDR3 region has 14 residues. V was trimmed by 0 bases and J by 6 bases, leaving 12 bases between them. CDR3 sequence: CASSIDFRTVEQYF. The CDR3 DNA reads TGTGCCAGTAGTATAGACTTCCGGACTGTCGAGCAGTACTTC.

The V gene is TRBV5-1, the J gene TRBJ2-7, with 10 bases aligning to TRBD2. Germline lookup yields CDR1 SGHRS and CDR2 YFSETQ. J gave up 7 bases and V 3 bases, and 4 bases lay outside the gene matches. CDR3 length: 13 residues. CDR3 sequence reads: CASSSSGGGEQYF. CDR3 nucleotides: TGCGCCAGCAGCTCTAGCGGGGGAGGGGAGCAGTACTTC.

The J gene is TRBJ2-2, the V gene TRBV6-1; 8 bases agree with TRBD2. The CDR3 covers 14 residues. Germline V gene lookup returns CDR1 MNHNS and CDR2 SASEGT. The trim removed 2 bases at V and 7 bases at J, leaving 3 bases unmatched. As DNA, the CDR3 is TGTGCCAGCAGTGAACGGGGGGGTATCGGGGAGCTGTTTTTT. This encodes CASSERGGIGELFF.

The CDR3 region is CASSQARQEGTGELFF. CDR3 bases: TGCGCCAGCAGCCAAGCCCGGCAGGAGGGAACCGGGGAGCTGTTTTTT. The chain recombines TRBV4-3 with TRBJ2-2, with D maybe TRBD2 (6 bases). Germline CDR1 is LGHNA and CDR2 is YSLEER. The CDR3 covers 16 residues. V dropped 1 base and J dropped 5 bases, with 14 bases sitting between them.

This sequence joins TRBV6-5 and TRBJ1-4, with D possibly being TRBD1 (5 bases). This CDR3 has 14 amino acids. Germline CDR1 is MNHEY and CDR2 is SVGAGI. V was pared by 2 bases and J by 12 bases, with 16 bases between. CDR3 loop: CASSYLRQPEELFF. CDR3 nucleotide sequence: TGTGCCAGCAGTTACCTACGACAGCCTGAGGAACTGTTTTTT.

The rearrangement uses TRBV7-3 and TRBJ2-1; 8 bases fit TRBD2. V shed 0 bases and J 2 bases; nucleotides not matched to a gene: 6. The germline gives CDR1 SGHTA, CDR2 FQGTGA. The CDR3 runs 17 residues. The DNA for the CDR3 is TGTGCCAGCAGCTTAACGTTTACAGCGGGGGCCTACAATGAGCAGTTCTTC. Translated: CASSLTFTAGAYNEQFF.

On this clone: Other DNA sequences within the sample encode an identical CDR3. The chain is built from TRBV7-3 and TRBJ2-3; D might be TRBD2 (5 bases). V was clipped by 3 bases and J by 4 bases, with 11 bases between them. Germline CDR1 is SGHTA and CDR2 is FQGTGA. The CDR3 length is 14 residues. CDR3 DNA: TGTGCCAGCAGCTTGGTAGGGAGTTCAGATACGCAGTATTTT. This translates into CASSLVGSSDTQYF.

V and J are TRBV7-2 and TRBJ2-3; 10 bases line up with TRBD2. Losses at the gene ends were 2 bases for V and 3 bases for J; bases not matched to a gene: 5. CDR3 length: 16 amino acids. The germline V gene encodes CDR1 SGHTA and CDR2 FQGNSA. The CDR3 region is CASSLRLAGGTDTQYF. The CDR3 DNA reads as TGTGCCAGCAGCTTACGACTAGCGGGTGGTACAGATACGCAGTATTTT.

On this clone: An end of the junction differs from the germline gene, which may be a read error. V gene TRBV7-9 combines with J gene TRBJ1-4; 7 positions agree with TRBD1. Germline CDR1 and CDR2: SEHNR and FQNEAQ (reference sequence). CDR3 length: 15 amino acids. Here the CDR3 reads CSSSFGITGDEKLFF. The CDR3 DNA reads as TGTTCCAGCAGCTTTGGGATTACAGGGGATGAAAAACTGTTTTTT.

This clone was found a few times. The same CDR3 also results from other DNA sequences found in this sample. The rearrangement joins TRBV6-5 to TRBJ1-2, with D possibly TRBD1 on 5 matching bases. CDR3 length: 13 residues. Trimming shortened V by 2 bases and J by 7 bases, and 11 bases separated the two germline ends. Germline V lookup: CDR1 MNHEY, CDR2 SVGAGI. Here the CDR3 reads CASSYTDRGGYTF. The CDR3 region has the DNA TGTGCCAGCAGTTACACAGATAGGGGTGGCTACACCTTC.

This chain uses TRBV5-1 with TRBJ2-5; 8 bases agree with TRBD1. Germline values: CDR1 SGHRS, CDR2 YFSETQ. V gave up 0 bases and J gave up 5 bases; unmatched junction bases: 9. This CDR3 spans 16 amino acids. CDR3 in amino acids: CASSLDRAGGWETQYF. CDR3 nucleotide sequence: TGCGCCAGCAGCTTGGATAGGGCAGGGGGCTGGGAGACCCAGTACTTC.

J is TRBJ2-5 and V is TRBV6-5; possibly TRBD2 for D (5 bases). The germline V gene has CDR1 MNHEY and CDR2 SVGAGI. V was shortened by 0 bases and J by 7 bases, with 12 bases between the two germline ends. CDR3 length equals 14 residues. CDR3 sequence reads: CASSYSRLGVTQYF. The CDR3 bases are TGTGCCAGCAGTTACTCGAGGTTGGGAGTGACCCAGTACTTC.

The CDR3 is CASSPLVTSPEQYF. The CDR3 region has the DNA TGTGCCAGCAGCCCTCTAGTCACTAGTCCCGAGCAGTACTTC. The rearrangement uses TRBV7-9 and TRBJ2-7, with a tentative D call TRBD2 (5 bases). Trimming left V 5 bases short and J 6 bases short, with 17 bases between. Germline V gene data show CDR1 as SEHNR and CDR2 as FQNEAQ (reference sequence). The CDR3 is made up of 14 amino acids.

The chain links TRBV19 to TRBJ1-5, with D possibly being TRBD1 (5 bases). Trimming stripped 3 bases from V and 2 bases from J, with 14 bases between. The CDR3 has 16 residues. Germline lookup yields CDR1 LNHDA and CDR2 SQIVND (reference sequence). The CDR3 sequence is CASSMSGGMGNQPQHF. CDR3 bases: TGTGCCAGTAGTATGTCCGGGGGAATGGGCAATCAGCCCCAGCATTTT.